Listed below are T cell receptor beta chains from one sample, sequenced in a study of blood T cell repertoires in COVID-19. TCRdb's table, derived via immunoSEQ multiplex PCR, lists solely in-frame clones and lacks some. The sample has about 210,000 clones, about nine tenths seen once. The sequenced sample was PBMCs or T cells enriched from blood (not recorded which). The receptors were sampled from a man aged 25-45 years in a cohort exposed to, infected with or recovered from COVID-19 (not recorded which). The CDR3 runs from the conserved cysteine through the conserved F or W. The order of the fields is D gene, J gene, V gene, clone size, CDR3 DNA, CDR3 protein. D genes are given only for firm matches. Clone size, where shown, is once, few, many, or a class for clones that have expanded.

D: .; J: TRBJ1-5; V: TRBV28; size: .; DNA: TGTGCCAGCAAGATCGAAGGAGGGACCGGCAGCAATCAGCCCCAGCATTTT; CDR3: CASKIEGGTGSNQPQHF
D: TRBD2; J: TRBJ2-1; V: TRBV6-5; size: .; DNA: TGTGCCAGCAGTACCCCGGGACTAGCGAACCGGGGGTTCTTC; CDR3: CASSTPGLANRGFF
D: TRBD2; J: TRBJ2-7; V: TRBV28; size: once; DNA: TGTGCCATCGGGACTAGCGGACTCTTCGAGCAGTACTTC; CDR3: CAIGTSGLFEQYF
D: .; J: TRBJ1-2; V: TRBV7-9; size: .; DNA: TGTGCCAGCAGCTCCAGGGATGGCTACACCTTC; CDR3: CASSSRDGYTF
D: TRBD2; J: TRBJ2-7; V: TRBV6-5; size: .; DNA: TGTGCCAGCTCCTCAAGCGCGGGAGTGTCGAACACGGGGTACTTC; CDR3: CASSSSAGVSNTGYF
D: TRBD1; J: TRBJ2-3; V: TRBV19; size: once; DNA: TGTGCCAGTACCCTGACAGGGTTCACAGATACGCAGTATTTT; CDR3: CASTLTGFTDTQYF
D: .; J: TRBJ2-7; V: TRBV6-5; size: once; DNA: TGTGCCAGCACCCCTCAGGGCCTCGACGAGCAGTACTTC; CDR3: CASTPQGLDEQYF
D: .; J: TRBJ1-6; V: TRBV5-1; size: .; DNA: TGCGCCAGCAGCTTGGCGGGGGGCGGAGGTTCACCCCTCCACTTT; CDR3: CASSLAGGGGSPLHF
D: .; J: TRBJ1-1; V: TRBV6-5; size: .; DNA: TGTGCCAGCACCCGAGGCACTGAAGCTTTCTTT; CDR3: CASTRGTEAFF
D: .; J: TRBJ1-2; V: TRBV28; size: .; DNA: TGTGCCAGTGAGGAGGTCCCACAAAAAAAGGAGGGTGGCTACACCTTC; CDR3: CASEEVPQKKEGGYTF
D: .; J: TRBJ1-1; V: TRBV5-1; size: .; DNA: TGCGCCAGCAGGGGTTCGGGAACTGAAGCTTTCTTT; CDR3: CASRGSGTEAFF
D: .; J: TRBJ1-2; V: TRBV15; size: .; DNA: TGTGCCACCAGCAGAGGGGGGGGAAACTATGGCTACACCTTC; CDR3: CATSRGGGNYGYTF